This T cell receptor (beta chain) originates from a study of shared clonotypes between healthy human individuals. On this clone itself: Its specificity is unknown.

Researchers ran the assay at a deep level. Each subset's genomic DNA was shared equally among a number of immunoSEQ plates. This table comes from immunoSEQ multiplex PCR, and its TCRdb copy is limited to in-frame clones, with some not included. The sample has 2,500,000 or so clones; just over 90% are singletons. Study conclusions and caveats: Clonotype sharing among donors was thought likely to change with sequencing depth. Against clonotypes common to all four donors, non-shared ones had lower generation probabilities.

CDR1 ENHRY and CDR2 SYGVKD come from the germline V gene. V was cut by 7 bases and J by 8 bases, with 14 bases left in between. The CDR3 spans 13 residues. The chain couples TRBV10-3 to TRBJ1-4; D possibly corresponds to TRBD1 (6 bases). Material: naive CD4+ T cells sorted from blood. The subset was: CD45RA+ positively selected. This clonotype was sampled from a man younger than 35 in good health. CDR3 in amino acids: CAITGGLGEKLFF. The DNA for the CDR3 is TGTGCCATCACCGGGGGGCTAGGAGAAAAACTGTTTTTT.